These 2 T cell receptor beta chains came from one sample sequenced in a study of T-cell memory formation after mild COVID-19. TCRdb processed the 5' RACE reads anew with MiXCR; each CDR3 protein has one entry. The top ten clones hold roughly 1.4% of a sample with about 44,000 distinct CDR3 sequences, 7.3% of them seen once. Sequencing was performed on PBMCs or a T cell subset sorted from them (not recorded which). The receptors were sampled from a young man who had mild COVID-19 (a few samples of this study predate the infection). Cell type and time point are not known.

This rearrangement joins TRBV2 to TRBJ2-3, with a possible D match to TRBD1 (5 bases). This CDR3 is built from 15 residues. Germline CDR1 and CDR2: SNHLY and FYNNEI. V gave up 2 bases and J gave up 1 base, with 10 bases separating them. The CDR3: CASSEQGIGTDTQYF. Here the CDR3 DNA reads TGTGCCAGCAGTGAACAGGGAATAGGCACAGATACGCAGTATTTT.

A few counts support this clonotype. The chain joins TRBV15 to TRBJ2-3; maybe TRBD1 (6 bases). Trimming shortened V by 4 bases and J by 2 bases, and 13 bases separated the two germline ends. The CDR3 is 15 residues long. Germline lookup yields CDR1 LNHNV and CDR2 YYDKDF (reference sequence). The CDR3 loop is CATSNPVGATDTQYF. CDR3 DNA sequence: TGTGCCACCAGCAATCCAGTGGGGGCCACAGATACGCAGTATTTT.